Shown below are 5 T cell receptor beta chains from a single sample sequenced in a study of cytomegalovirus exposure and HLA in healthy donors. Vbeta (60) and Jbeta (13) primers were used in the PCR. Produced via immunoSEQ multiplex PCR; TCRdb's table is partial and in-frame only. The profile shows roughly 290,000 clones, approximately 90% of them singletons. Input material: PBMCs. Source of these receptors: a woman aged 18 to 35 in good health and CMV-seronegative.

Comment on this clone: The junction and the germline gene differ at one end; a read error may be behind it. Within the sample, other DNA sequences also encode this same CDR3. The chain joins TRBV5-6 to TRBJ1-6; 10 bases are shared with TRBD1. This CDR3 region has 16 residues. Germline V gene lookup returns CDR1 SGHDT and CDR2 YYEEEE. CDR3 bases: TGTGCCAGCAGCTGGGACAGGGGTATCTATAATTCCCCCCTCCACTTT. Encoded protein: CASSWDRGIYNSPLHF.

V is TRBV7-9 and J is TRBJ1-4, with a tentative D call TRBD1 (6 bases). The CDR3 totals 14 residues. Germline CDR1 reads SEHNR; CDR2 reads FQNEAQ (reference sequence). Trimming cost V 2 bases and J 8 bases, with 12 bases left between them. The CDR3 region is CASSLKGVGEKLFF. In DNA, the CDR3 is TGTGCCAGCAGCTTAAAGGGGGTTGGAGAAAAACTGTTTTTT. The full variable domain, in which reference TRBV7-9 and TRBJ1-4 provide the parts outside the CDR3, is DTGVSQNPRHKITKRGQNVTFRCDPISEHNRLYWYRQTLGQGPEFLTYFQNEAQLEKSRLLSDRFSAERPKGSFSTLEIQRTEQGDSAMYLCASSLKGVGEKLFFGSGTQLSVL.

The chain has TRBV2 and TRBJ2-2, with D tentatively TRBD2 (7 bases). The CDR3 totals 12 residues. Trimming removed 8 bases at V and 6 bases at J, with 10 bases between. In germline, CDR1 is SNHLY, CDR2 FYNNEI. Written as DNA, the CDR3 is TGTGCCAGCCGAGGGGGGGCCGGGGAGCTGTTTTTT. This sequence encodes CASRGGAGELFF. Complete variable domain (other parts from reference TRBV2 and TRBJ2-2): EPEVTQTPSHQVTQMGQEVILRCVPISNHLYFYWYRQILGQKVEFLVSFYNNEISEKSEIFDDQFSVERPDGSNFTLKIRSTKLEDSAMYFCASRGGAGELFFGEGSRLTVL.

This clone was recorded a few times. The chain is built from TRBV18 and TRBJ1-1, with D possibly matching TRBD1 (6 bases). Germline CDR1 reads KGHSH; CDR2 reads LQKENI. The V and J ends lost 3 bases and 3 bases respectively, with 20 bases between them. The CDR3 is 17 residues long. CDR3 residues: CASSPSGRGRWDTEAFF. Written as DNA, the CDR3 is TGTGCCAGCTCACCCTCGGGCAGGGGTAGGTGGGACACTGAAGCTTTCTTT.

This chain connects TRBV11-3 to TRBJ2-2, with TRBD1 as a possible D gene (6 bases). Germline V lookup: CDR1 SGHNT, CDR2 YENEEA. Between the trimmed V and J ends, which lost 5 bases and 6 bases, there was a span of 13 bases. CDR3 length: 14 amino acids. The CDR3 coding sequence is TGTGCCAGCAGCCGAATATCAGGGGCCGGGGAGCTGTTTTTT. This encodes CASSRISGAGELFF.